This is a list of T cell receptor beta chains from one sample in a study of post-analysis software for immune sequencing data. TCRdb redid the calling of the PCR reads with MiXCR, one entry per CDR3 protein. The table shows a few hundred thousand distinct CDR3 sequences, with roughly 34% occurring only once. Source material: blood. All receptors come from a girl aged 2-17 years with multiple sclerosis. The CDR3 runs from the conserved cysteine through the conserved F or W. The order of the fields is clone size, V gene, D gene, J gene, CDR3 protein, CDR3 DNA. The D gene is left open where the match is weak. Size values are once, few and many counts, or a class for expanded clones, and some rows have none.

clone size: -
V gene: TRBV10-1
D gene: -
J gene: TRBJ2-3
CDR3 protein: CASGIGDTQYF
CDR3 DNA: TGCGCCAGCGGCATCGGGGATACGCAGTATTTT

clone size: -
V gene: TRBV19
D gene: TRBD2
J gene: TRBJ2-5
CDR3 protein: CASSRGLGRSAPGNEQYF
CDR3 DNA: TGTGCCAGTAGTAGGGGACTAGGCCGCTCTGCCCCGGGGAATGAGCAGTACTTC

clone size: few
V gene: TRBV3-1
D gene: TRBD2
J gene: TRBJ2-2
CDR3 protein: CASSQDFESGLGGGELFF
CDR3 DNA: TGTGCCAGCAGCCAAGACTTTGAGTCGGGACTAGGCGGCGGGGAGCTGTTTTTT

clone size: -
V gene: TRBV5-1
D gene: TRBD1
J gene: TRBJ1-4
CDR3 protein: CASSFRGQVGNEKLFF
CDR3 DNA: TGCGCCAGCAGCTTCAGGGGGCAAGTGGGTAATGAAAAACTGTTTTTT

clone size: -
V gene: TRBV5-1
D gene: -
J gene: TRBJ2-7
CDR3 protein: CASSLATETLYF
CDR3 DNA: TGCGCCAGCAGCTTGGCAACGGAGACCCTGTACTTC

clone size: -
V gene: TRBV7-9
D gene: -
J gene: TRBJ2-1
CDR3 protein: CASSLVGEHNEQFF
CDR3 DNA: TGTGCCAGCAGCTTAGTTGGAGAACACAATGAGCAGTTCTTC

clone size: many
V gene: TRBV20-1
D gene: -
J gene: TRBJ2-1
CDR3 protein: CSAGRAHPTYNEQFF
CDR3 DNA: TGCAGTGCTGGGCGGGCGCATCCAACCTACAATGAGCAGTTCTTC

clone size: -
V gene: TRBV10-2
D gene: -
J gene: TRBJ1-2
CDR3 protein: CASSDTRNYGYTF
CDR3 DNA: TGCGCCAGCAGTGACACCCGGAACTATGGCTACACCTTC

clone size: once
V gene: TRBV5-1
D gene: -
J gene: TRBJ2-3
CDR3 protein: CASSSWGGTDTQYF
CDR3 DNA: TGCGCCAGCAGCTCCTGGGGCGGCACAGATACGCAGTATTTT

clone size: few
V gene: TRBV28
D gene: TRBD1
J gene: TRBJ2-3
CDR3 protein: CASRPGQGVDTQYF
CDR3 DNA: TGTGCCAGCAGACCGGGACAGGGGGTAGATACGCAGTATTTT

clone size: -
V gene: TRBV4-1
D gene: -
J gene: TRBJ1-1
CDR3 protein: CASSQVGATEAFF
CDR3 DNA: TGCGCCAGCAGCCAAGTAGGGGCCACTGAAGCTTTCTTT

clone size: few
V gene: TRBV20-1
D gene: -
J gene: TRBJ2-1
CDR3 protein: CSATRNSNEQFF
CDR3 DNA: TGCAGTGCTACCAGGAACAGCAATGAGCAGTTCTTC

clone size: -
V gene: TRBV3-1
D gene: -
J gene: TRBJ2-2
CDR3 protein: CASSQQGYGERFF
CDR3 DNA: TGTGCCAGCAGCCAACAGGGGTACGGGGAGCGGTTTTTT

clone size: -
V gene: TRBV6-1
D gene: -
J gene: TRBJ2-5
CDR3 protein: CASSEVGAQETQYF
CDR3 DNA: TGTGCCAGCAGTGAAGTGGGGGCCCAAGAGACCCAGTACTTC

clone size: -
V gene: TRBV29-1
D gene: -
J gene: TRBJ1-2
CDR3 protein: CSVEVGFGTDNYGYTF
CDR3 DNA: TGCAGCGTTGAAGTCGGGTTCGGGACGGATAACTATGGCTACACCTTC

clone size: few
V gene: TRBV3-1
D gene: -
J gene: TRBJ2-5
CDR3 protein: CASSQVVRQETQYF
CDR3 DNA: TGTGCCAGCAGCCAAGTTGTACGTCAAGAGACCCAGTACTTC

clone size: -
V gene: TRBV29-1
D gene: -
J gene: TRBJ2-4
CDR3 protein: CSAVGKNIQYF
CDR3 DNA: TGCAGCGCTGTTGGCAAAAACATTCAGTACTTC

clone size: few
V gene: TRBV11-2
D gene: -
J gene: TRBJ1-5
CDR3 protein: CASSPDGGRTQPQHF
CDR3 DNA: TGTGCCAGCAGCCCAGACGGGGGGCGCACCCAGCCCCAGCATTTT

clone size: -
V gene: TRBV9
D gene: -
J gene: TRBJ1-6
CDR3 protein: CASSITDRNSPLHF
CDR3 DNA: TGTGCCAGCAGCATAACCGACAGGAATTCACCCCTCCACTTT

clone size: -
V gene: TRBV5-1
D gene: TRBD1
J gene: TRBJ2-3
CDR3 protein: CASSFGTGGSDTQYF
CDR3 DNA: TGCGCCAGCAGCTTCGGGACAGGGGGCTCCGATACGCAGTATTTT

clone size: -
V gene: TRBV12-3/TRBV12-4
D gene: -
J gene: TRBJ2-5
CDR3 protein: CASSILLQVKETQYF
CDR3 DNA: TGTGCCAGCAGTATCCTTCTACAGGTGAAAGAGACCCAGTACTTC

clone size: -
V gene: TRBV5-1
D gene: -
J gene: TRBJ1-1
CDR3 protein: CASSPRQANTEAFF
CDR3 DNA: TGCGCCAGCAGCCCCAGACAGGCGAACACTGAAGCTTTCTTT